What follows are 6 T cell receptor beta chains derived from one specimen sequenced in a study of T cells in lung cancer brain metastases. TCRdb's table, derived via immunoSEQ multiplex PCR, lists solely in-frame clones and lacks some. The sample consists of about 5,600 clones, approximately 80% of them appearing once. Sequencing was carried out using tumor tissue from a brain metastasis. These receptors all come from a man in his forties or fifties with non-small cell lung cancer that had spread to the brain.

The chain couples TRBV7-2 to TRBJ1-5; perhaps TRBD1 as D (6 bases). Trimming took 1 base from V and 5 from J, leaving 12 bases between them. The germline gives CDR1 SGHTA, CDR2 FQGNSA. The CDR3 has 15 residues. The CDR3 here is CASSLVGGADQPQHF. Written as DNA, the CDR3 is TGTGCCAGCAGCTTAGTTGGGGGCGCGGATCAGCCCCAGCATTTT.

The rearrangement joins TRBV5-4 to TRBJ1-3, with D hard to call. This CDR3 is 13 amino acids long. V lost 7 bases and J 0 bases, leaving 8 bases between the germline ends. The germline V gene has CDR1 SGHNT and CDR2 YYREEE (reference sequence). The CDR3, as DNA: TGTGCCAGCGGTTTGATCTCTGGAAACACCATATATTTT. It yields the protein CASGLISGNTIYF.

J is TRBJ2-3 and V is TRBV19, with 7 bases matching TRBD1. The CDR3 is 16 residues long. The germline V gene has CDR1 LNHDA and CDR2 SQIVND (reference sequence). V lost 8 bases and J lost 4; bases outside the gene matches: 15. The chain's CDR3 is CASQASPGQGADTQYF. DNA of the CDR3: TGTGCCAGTCAAGCCTCACCAGGGCAGGGGGCAGATACGCAGTATTTT.

The DNA for the CDR3 is TGTGCCAGCAGTGAAGAACGGGGGCGGGCCGGTCTACGAAAGCAGTACTTC. Encoded protein: CASSEERGRAGLRKQYF. The V call is TRBV6-1, the J call TRBJ2-7; D possibly matches TRBD1 or TRBD2 (6 bases each). Trimming removed 1 base at V and 8 bases at J, with 24 bases between. Germline values: CDR1 MNHNS, CDR2 SASEGT. This CDR3 comprises 17 residues.

The sample holds a few counts of this clone. This chain joins TRBV6-5 and TRBJ1-2; D is possibly TRBD1 (5 bases). There are 13 residues in the CDR3. Germline V gene lookup returns CDR1 MNHEY and CDR2 SVGAGI. V was cut by 0 bases and J by 4 bases, with 6 bases left in between. CDR3 DNA: TGTGCCAGCAGTTACTCGACAGTCTATGGCTACACCTTC. The encoded protein is CASSYSTVYGYTF.

The chain recombines TRBV10-3 with TRBJ2-6; D might be TRBD2 (6 bases). Germline-derived CDR1 and CDR2 are ENHRY and SYGVKD. This CDR3 comprises 14 residues. V dropped 9 bases and J dropped 0 bases, with 9 bases sitting between them. CDR3 amino acids: CAIGRSSGANVLTF. For the CDR3, the DNA is TGTGCCATTGGGAGGAGCTCTGGGGCCAACGTCCTGACTTTC.